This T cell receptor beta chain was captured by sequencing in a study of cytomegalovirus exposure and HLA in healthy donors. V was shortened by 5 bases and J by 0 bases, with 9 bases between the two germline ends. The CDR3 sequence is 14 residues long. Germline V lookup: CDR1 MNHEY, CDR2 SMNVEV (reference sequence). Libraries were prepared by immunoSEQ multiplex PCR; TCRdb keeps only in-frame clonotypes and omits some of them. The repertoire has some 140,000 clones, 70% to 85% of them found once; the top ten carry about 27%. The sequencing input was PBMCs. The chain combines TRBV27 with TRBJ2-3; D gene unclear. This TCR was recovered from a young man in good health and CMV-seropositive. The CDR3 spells CASSSISSTDTQYF. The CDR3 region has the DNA TGTGCCAGCAGTAGTATTAGCAGCACAGATACGCAGTATTTT.